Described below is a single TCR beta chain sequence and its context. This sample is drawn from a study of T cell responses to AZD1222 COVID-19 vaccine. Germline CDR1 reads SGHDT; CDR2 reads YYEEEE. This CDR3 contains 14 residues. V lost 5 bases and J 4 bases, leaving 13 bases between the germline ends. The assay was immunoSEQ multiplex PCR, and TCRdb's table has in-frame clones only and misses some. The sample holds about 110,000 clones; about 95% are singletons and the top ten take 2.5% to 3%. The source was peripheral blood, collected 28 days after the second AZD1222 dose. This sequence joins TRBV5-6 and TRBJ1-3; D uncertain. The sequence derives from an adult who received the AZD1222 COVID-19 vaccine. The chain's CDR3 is CASRRRAGGNTIYF. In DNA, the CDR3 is TGTGCCAGCAGGCGAAGGGCGGGCGGAAACACCATATATTTT.